This passage covers 17 T cell receptor beta chains from one sample sequenced in a study of T cell responses to AZD1222 COVID-19 vaccine. Sequencing used immunoSEQ multiplex PCR; TCRdb keeps in-frame clones, though not all of them. In the table there are roughly 100,000 clones, 85% to 90% of which are singletons. Here the sequenced sample was peripheral blood, taken on day 0 of AZD1222 vaccination. These receptors were collected from an adult in good health.

The rearrangement joins TRBV7-9 to TRBJ1-4, with D uncertain. Germline CDR1 is SEHNR and CDR2 is FQNEAQ (reference sequence). The CDR3 is 15 amino acids. V gave up 5 bases and J gave up 4 bases, with 14 bases separating them. The CDR3 region has the DNA TGTGCCAGCAGCCCAAGACCGGTCGGTAATGAAAAACTGTTTTTT. It yields the protein CASSPRPVGNEKLFF. Full variable domain (remainder filled in from reference TRBV7-9 and TRBJ1-4): DTGVSQNPRHKITKRGQNVTFRCDPISEHNRLYWYRQTLGQGPEFLTYFQNEAQLEKSRLLSDRFSAERPKGSFSTLEIQRTEQGDSAMYLCASSPRPVGNEKLFFGSGTQLSVL.

CDR3 nucleotides: TGTGCCAGCAGTGGGACAAGCACCGGGGAGCTGTTTTTT. Amino acids: CASSGTSTGELFF. The gene calls are TRBV12-3 or TRBV12-4 and TRBJ2-2; perhaps TRBD1 as D (6 bases). CDR3 length: 13 amino acids. V gave up 5 bases and J gave up 4 bases, with 8 bases separating them.

The rearrangement joins TRBV6-5 to TRBJ1-6; D not certain. Germline CDR1 reads MNHEY; CDR2 reads SVGAGI. The CDR3 runs to 12 residues. Trimming took 4 bases from V and 6 from J, leaving 4 bases between them. CDR3 DNA: TGTGCCAGCAGTTGGACTAATTCACCCCTCCACTTT. It is translated as CASSWTNSPLHF.

The sample holds one count of this clone. The chain links TRBV3-1 (or the pseudogene TRBV3-2) to TRBJ1-6; unclear D gene. The V gene's germline CDR1 is LGHDT and CDR2 YNNKEL (reference sequence). The germline V and J ends were trimmed by 1 base and 10 bases, with 11 bases remaining between them. The CDR3 loop spans 14 amino acids. The CDR3 DNA is TGTGCCAGCAGCCAAGGTGAGGGAACGTCACCCCTCCACTTT. Translating it yields CASSQGEGTSPLHF.

The chain combines TRBV12-3 or TRBV12-4 with TRBJ1-6, with D tentatively TRBD1 (5 bases). This CDR3 comprises 13 residues. Deletions cut 7 bases from V and 8 bases from J, with 12 bases between. CDR3 DNA: TGTGCCAGCACCCTGGGGGGGGATTCACCCCTCCACTTT. This codes for CASTLGGDSPLHF.

In DNA form, the CDR3 reads TGTGCCAGCAGCCGGGACAGGGGGTACGAGCAGTACTTC. Encoded protein: CASSRDRGYEQYF. The rearrangement joins TRBV6-4 to TRBJ2-7, with 11 positions matching TRBD1. CDR1 and CDR2 from the germline V gene are MRHNA and SNTAGT. This CDR3 contains 13 residues. With 6 bases clipped from V and 4 bases from J, the junction kept 2 bases outside the gene matches.

The J gene is TRBJ2-7, the V gene TRBV5-4, with D perhaps TRBD2 (6 bases). Trimming took off 2 bases at V and 3 bases at J, with 15 bases between the two ends. Germline CDR1 and CDR2: SGHNT and YYREEE (reference sequence). This CDR3 spans 15 amino acids. The DNA of the CDR3 is TGTGCCAGCAGCTTCGGGGATAGGAGGGGCTACGAGCAGTACTTC. It codes for CASSFGDRRGYEQYF.

V is TRBV15 and J is TRBJ2-1; TRBD1 might be the D (7 bases). The CDR3 is made up of 16 amino acids. With 5 bases removed from V and 9 bases from J, the gap between germline ends came to 23 bases. Germline lookup yields CDR1 LNHNV and CDR2 YYDKDF (reference sequence). The CDR3 nucleotides read TGTGCCACCAGCGGATCGGACAGGACGGGAGTTGGTGAGCAGTTCTTC. This gives the protein CATSGSDRTGVGEQFF.

As to this clone: This specimen includes other DNA sequences encoding the same CDR3. The V gene is TRBV2, the J gene TRBJ2-1; 10 bases fit TRBD1. Germline-derived CDR1 and CDR2 are SNHLY and FYNNEI. Trimming took 5 bases from V and 2 from J; bases not matched to a gene: 3. There are 15 residues in the CDR3. CDR3 protein: CASSWTGGAYNEQFF. The CDR3 nucleotides are TGTGCCAGCAGTTGGACAGGGGGGGCCTACAATGAGCAGTTCTTC. The variable domain in full, completed from reference TRBV2 and TRBJ2-1, reads EPEVTQTPSHQVTQMGQEVILRCVPISNHLYFYWYRQILGQKVEFLVSFYNNEISEKSEIFDDQFSVERPDGSNFTLKIRSTKLEDSAMYFCASSWTGGAYNEQFFGPGTRLTVL.

This clone has a handful of counts. The chain has TRBV13 and TRBJ2-7, with 8 bases identical to TRBD2. V shed 5 bases, J shed 7 bases, and the junction held 10 bases outside the gene matches. Germline assignment: CDR1 PRHDT and CDR2 FYEKMQ (reference sequence). The CDR3 contains 14 residues. The CDR3 DNA reads as TGTGCCAGCAGCCGCGGGAGGCCCTTGGGTGAGCAGTACTTC. Encoded protein: CASSRGRPLGEQYF.

The chain is built from TRBV6-1 and TRBJ1-2; D is ambiguous. V gave up 2 bases and J gave up 3 bases, with 4 bases separating them. The CDR3 has 12 amino acids. Germline CDR1 MNHNS, CDR2 SASEGT. This CDR3 reads CASSEKHYGYTF. CDR3 DNA sequence: TGTGCCAGCAGTGAAAAGCACTATGGCTACACCTTC.

There are a few counts of this clone. This chain links TRBV18 with TRBJ2-1; D may correspond to TRBD1 or TRBD2 (5 bases each). The CDR3 covers 16 residues. V gave up 2 bases and J gave up 5 bases, with 16 bases separating them. Germline assignment: CDR1 KGHSH and CDR2 LQKENI. The CDR3 reads CASSPTPSGTNNEQFF. CDR3 coding DNA: TGTGCCAGCTCACCAACGCCTTCCGGGACGAACAATGAGCAGTTCTTC.

The genes are TRBV6-5 and TRBJ1-5; D is perhaps TRBD1 (6 bases). The CDR3 spans 13 residues. The germline V gene has CDR1 MNHEY and CDR2 SVGAGI. V lost 9 bases to trimming and J lost 6 bases, with 15 bases between them. The CDR3 coding sequence is TGTGCCAGTACTCAGGGGATGGTTCAGCCCCAGCATTTT. This codes for CASTQGMVQPQHF.

The V gene is TRBV24-1, the J gene TRBJ1-1; possibly TRBD1 for D (6 bases). Looked up from germline, CDR1 is KGHDR and CDR2 is SFDVKD. The CDR3 is made up of 16 amino acids. V lost 7 bases and J lost 1, with 18 bases in between. The CDR3 DNA follows: TGTGCCACCAGAGCGGGATCGGGACAACAGAACACTGAAGCTTTCTTT. As protein: CATRAGSGQQNTEAFF.

V and J are TRBV18 and TRBJ2-2; D is tentatively TRBD1 or TRBD2 (5 bases each). Trimming shortened V by 2 bases and J by 0 bases, and 10 bases separated the two germline ends. The CDR3 is 16 residues long. Germline-derived CDR1 and CDR2 are KGHSH and LQKENI. The CDR3: CASSPYGTPNTGELFF. The CDR3 DNA reads TGTGCCAGCTCACCATACGGGACCCCGAACACCGGGGAGCTGTTTTTT. The full variable domain, with the rest looked up from reference TRBV18 and TRBJ2-2, is NAGVMQNPRHLVRRRGQEARLRCSPMKGHSHVYWYRQLPEEGLKFMVYLQKENIIDESGMPKERFSAEFPKEGPSILRIQQVVRGDSAAYFCASSPYGTPNTGELFFGEGSRLTVL.

This clone has a handful of counts. This chain connects TRBV10-3 to TRBJ1-5; a possible D gene is TRBD1 (5 bases). V was trimmed by 3 bases and J by 1 base, leaving 10 bases between them. Germline lookup yields CDR1 ENHRY and CDR2 SYGVKD. The CDR3 is made up of 15 amino acids. CDR3 region: CAISESTGSNQPQHF. The DNA of the CDR3 is TGTGCCATCAGTGAATCTACAGGAAGCAATCAGCCCCAGCATTTT.

The rearrangement uses TRBV28 and TRBJ2-2; 7 bases match TRBD1. This CDR3 region has 13 residues. Trimming removed 8 bases from V and 5 bases from J; junction bases left unmatched: 5. Germline CDR1 and CDR2: MDHEN and SYDVKM. CDR3 amino acids: CASLGGVTGELFF. The DNA for the CDR3 is TGTGCCAGCTTAGGGGGCGTGACCGGGGAGCTGTTTTTT. The full variable domain, its missing parts supplied by reference TRBV28 and TRBJ2-2, is DVKVTQSSRYLVKRTGEKVFLECVQDMDHENMFWYRQDPGLGLRLIYFSYDVKMKEKGDIPEGYSVSREKKERFSLILESASTNQTSMYLCASLGGVTGELFFGEGSRLTVL.